The T cell receptor beta chain described here comes from a study of molecular identifiers for immune sequencing clone quantification. Points from the study as a whole: Single-cell amounts of spiked Jurkat TCR RNA were reportedly detectable among roughly 950,000 naive cells. Clones above 20 RNA copies contained over 99% of effector molecules and under 1% of naive molecules.

Unmatched junction bases numbered 5, after V lost 6 bases and J lost 7 bases. The CDR3 is made up of 14 amino acids. Germline V gene data show CDR1 as LNHNV and CDR2 as YYDKDF (reference sequence). Notes on this clonotype: What it binds is not known. The CDR3 carries no conserved terminal phenylalanine or tryptophan, so it likely arises from a read error.

TCRdb re-analysed the PCR reads in MiXCR, keeping a single row per CDR3 protein. This table holds approximately 550,000 distinct CDR3 sequences, around 21% found once. J is TRBJ2-1 and V is TRBV15; 11 nucleotides line up with TRBD2. The sequence derives from a human donor in good health. Some libraries in this study had Jurkat cell RNA spiked in. Specimen: naive CD8+ T cells from blood, with Jurkat cell RNA spiked in. This sample's subset: FACS-sorted CD8+CD4-CCR7+CD45RA+ naive T cells. Here the CDR3 DNA reads TGTGCCACCAGTATTAGCGGGGGGGCTAATGAGCAGTTCTCC. This translates into CATSISGGANEQFS.